Following are 8 T cell receptor beta chains from one sample sequenced in a study of T cell responses to AZD1222 COVID-19 vaccine. Libraries were prepared by immunoSEQ multiplex PCR; TCRdb keeps only in-frame clonotypes and omits some of them. The data contain about 140,000 clones, around nine tenths of them seen just once; the ten biggest clones take up more than 3%. The sample was peripheral blood, taken on day 0 of AZD1222 vaccination. Receptor source: an adult in good health.

In the case of this clone: This same CDR3 is encoded by further DNA sequences in the sample. The J gene is TRBJ2-1, the V gene TRBV5-1; 9 bases are a match to TRBD2. Germline V gene data show CDR1 as SGHRS and CDR2 as YFSETQ. The J segment lost 9 bases and the V segment lost 3 bases, leaving 13 bases of the junction unmatched. The CDR3 has 16 residues. The CDR3 loop reads CASSSLLAGGPGEQFF. CDR3 DNA sequence: TGCGCCAGCAGCTCCCTACTCGCGGGGGGGCCGGGTGAGCAGTTCTTC.

A single count supports this clone. The rearrangement links TRBV19 to TRBJ1-1; 10 nucleotides agree with TRBD1. From germline, CDR1 is LNHDA and CDR2 SQIVND (reference sequence). V lost 5 bases and J lost 8; bases outside the gene matches: 5. The CDR3 spans 13 residues. The CDR3 nucleotides read TGTGCCAGTAGTGCGACAGGGGGCGCCGAAGCTTTCTTT. Encoded protein: CASSATGGAEAFF.

This clone showed up just a few times. One end of the junction does not line up with germline, which may come from a read error. The V gene is TRBV27, the J gene TRBJ2-7; the D gene is possibly TRBD1 (5 bases). This CDR3 has 13 residues. The germline CDR1 and CDR2 sequences are MNHEY and SMNVEV (reference sequence). This CDR3 is CGVRDSIRDEQYF. The CDR3 DNA reads as TGCGGAGTTCGAGACAGCATCCGGGACGAGCAGTACTTC.

The chain couples TRBV4-2 to TRBJ2-3; 7 positions agree with TRBD2. Per germline, CDR1 LGHNA and CDR2 YNFKEQ. V was clipped by 3 bases and J by 2 bases; unmatched bases: 2. This CDR3 has 14 residues. DNA of the CDR3: TGTGCCAGCAGCCAGAGACTAGCCACAGATACGCAGTATTTT. Amino acids: CASSQRLATDTQYF.

CDR3 protein: CASSRDTYYGYTF. In nucleotides, the CDR3 is TGTGCCAGCAGCCGGGACACCTACTATGGCTACACCTTC. J is TRBJ1-2 and V is TRBV9, with a possible D match to TRBD1 (6 bases). V lost 4 bases and J 3 bases, leaving 10 bases between the germline ends. CDR1 is SGDLS, CDR2 YYNGEE, per germline. The CDR3 contains 13 residues.

The genes are TRBV19 and TRBJ2-7, with TRBD2 matching 7 bases. Losses at the gene ends were 3 bases for V and 3 bases for J; bases not matched to a gene: 5. The CDR3 contains 14 residues. Looked up from germline, CDR1 is LNHDA and CDR2 is SQIVND (reference sequence). Here the CDR3 DNA reads TGTGCCAGTAGTATGGGAGGGCCCCACTACGAGCAGTACTTC. Translating it yields CASSMGGPHYEQYF. The variable domain in full, completed from reference TRBV19 and TRBJ2-7, reads DGGITQSPKYLFRKEGQNVTLSCEQNLNHDAMYWYRQDPGQGLRLIYYSQIVNDFQKGDIAEGYSVSREKKESFPLTVTSAQKNPTAFYLCASSMGGPHYEQYFGPGTRLTVT.

The chain uses TRBV13 and TRBJ1-2, with D hard to call. Deletions cut 4 bases from V and 4 bases from J, with 7 bases between. This CDR3 is 12 amino acids long. Per germline, CDR1 PRHDT and CDR2 FYEKMQ (reference sequence). CDR3: CASSSRGYGYTF. The DNA of the CDR3 is TGTGCCAGCAGCTCCAGAGGCTATGGCTACACCTTC.

The table lists this clone with a few counts. The V call is TRBV11-2, the J call TRBJ2-5; no definite D call. CDR1 and CDR2 (germline): SGHAT, FQNNGV. V lost 5 bases to trimming and J lost 5 bases, with 18 bases between them. This CDR3 comprises 15 residues. Here the CDR3 DNA reads TGTGCCAGCAGCCACCGAACCACTATGGGGGAGACCCAGTACTTC. Its protein product is CASSHRTTMGETQYF.